The text below deals with one T cell receptor (beta chain). Antigen specificity is unknown. V was clipped by 3 bases and J by 4 bases, with 20 bases between them. CDR1 is SGHRS, CDR2 YFSETQ, per germline. The CDR3 extends over 17 amino acids. This specimen belongs to a study of OX40 agonist ivuxolimab in advanced cancers. Study observations and caveats: Antigen targets of the expanded peripheral T cells went undetermined.

Libraries were prepared by immunoSEQ multiplex PCR; TCRdb keeps only in-frame clonotypes and omits some of them. In the table there are approximately 49,000 clones, approximately 84% of which are singletons. The TCR originated in an adult with an advanced solid tumor such as melanoma, head and neck, liver or kidney cancer. The material sequenced was CD4+ or CD8+ T cells sorted from blood, taken in a trial of the OX40 agonist ivuxolimab. The rearrangement joins TRBV5-1 to TRBJ2-1; D may be TRBD1 (5 bases). The CDR3 nucleotides read TGCGCCAGCAGCTGGGGCAGCGCACACCTTCTATACAATGAGCAGTTCTTC. Its protein is CASSWGSAHLLYNEQFF.